This T cell receptor (beta chain) was sequenced for a study of cytomegalovirus exposure and HLA in healthy donors. Study-level points and caveats: Immune exposure was documented only through CMV serostatus. In a later analysis, HLA-C alleles had the fewest associated TCRs, DRB1 alleles the most.

PCR used 60 Vbeta primers and 13 Jbeta primers. Using immunoSEQ multiplex PCR, the repertoire was profiled, and TCRdb retains in-frame clones only, with some absent. The sample contains 150,000 to 200,000 clones, around 77% of which appear only once. The CDR3 has 15 residues. CDR1 LNHDA and CDR2 SQIVND come from the germline V gene (reference sequence). Germline trimming cut 6 bases from V and 7 bases from J; bases unmatched to any gene: 9. Details on this clone: Its target is unknown.

The rearrangement joins TRBV19 to TRBJ1-6, with 7 bases that match TRBD1. This TCR was recovered from a woman aged 25-40 years in good health and CMV-seropositive. Input material: PBMCs. The CDR3 bases are TGTGCCAGTAGCGTCTCCGGGACAGTAAATTCACCCCTCCACTTT. Translation gives CASSVSGTVNSPLHF.